The 5 T cell receptor beta chains below all came from one sample that was sequenced in a study of blood T cells in healthy people across ages. The use of a sample-barcoded 5' primer and a J-beta primer mix characterized a second PCR of about 7 to 12 cycles. TCRdb used MiXCR to reprocess the 5' RACE reads, holding one entry per CDR3 protein. The sample includes 1.5 million to 2 million distinct CDR3 sequences, 40% to 55% of them seen just once. Material: blood. The receptors originated from a woman aged 40 to 55 in good health.

The chain is built from TRBV7-2 and TRBJ1-1, with a tentative D call TRBD1 (5 bases). This CDR3 contains 12 residues. With 6 bases removed from V and 8 bases from J, the gap between germline ends came to 13 bases. Germline V gives CDR1 SGHTA, CDR2 FQGNSA. The DNA of the CDR3 is TGTGCCAGCAGGATGGGCGGACAAGAAGCTTTCTTT. Protein: CASRMGGQEAFF.

The sample holds a few counts of this clonotype. The chain links TRBV4-3 to TRBJ2-1; D possibly corresponds to TRBD1 (5 bases). Trimming took off 4 bases at V and 2 bases at J, with 15 bases between the two ends. The germline V gene encodes CDR1 LGHNA and CDR2 YSLEER. The CDR3 contains 16 residues. The CDR3 DNA reads TGCGCCAGCAGCCTGGACCTTTTAGGGGCCTACAATGAGCAGTTCTTC. It encodes CASSLDLLGAYNEQFF.

This chain connects TRBV6-1 to TRBJ2-3; 8 positions agree with TRBD1. Germline V gene lookup returns CDR1 MNHNS and CDR2 SASEGT. Trimming removed 6 bases from V and 2 bases from J; junction bases left unmatched: 7. The CDR3 contains 15 residues. CDR3 region: CASSTTGGSTDTQYF. CDR3 DNA sequence: TGTGCCAGCAGCACTACAGGGGGGTCCACAGATACGCAGTATTTT.

CDR3 residues: CATTGEVNEQFF. The CDR3 DNA sequence: TGCGCCACCACAGGCGAGGTAAATGAGCAGTTCTTC. This sequence joins TRBV5-1 and TRBJ2-1; a weak D match, TRBD1 (5 bases). Germline V gives CDR1 SGHRS, CDR2 YFSETQ. Trimming pared 9 bases from V and 7 bases from J, leaving 14 bases between. This CDR3 has 12 residues.

To note about this clonotype: Germline and junction disagree at one end, which may indicate a read error. The chain links TRBV4-3 to TRBJ2-1; 11 bases agree with TRBD2. CDR3 length: 21 residues. The germline V gene encodes CDR1 LGHNA and CDR2 YSLEER. The CDR3 DNA follows: TGCGCCAGCAGCCAAGATTTTAGGACTAGCGGGTCCTCCTGGTCCTACAATGAGCGGTTCTTC. It specifies CASSQDFRTSGSSWSYNERFF.